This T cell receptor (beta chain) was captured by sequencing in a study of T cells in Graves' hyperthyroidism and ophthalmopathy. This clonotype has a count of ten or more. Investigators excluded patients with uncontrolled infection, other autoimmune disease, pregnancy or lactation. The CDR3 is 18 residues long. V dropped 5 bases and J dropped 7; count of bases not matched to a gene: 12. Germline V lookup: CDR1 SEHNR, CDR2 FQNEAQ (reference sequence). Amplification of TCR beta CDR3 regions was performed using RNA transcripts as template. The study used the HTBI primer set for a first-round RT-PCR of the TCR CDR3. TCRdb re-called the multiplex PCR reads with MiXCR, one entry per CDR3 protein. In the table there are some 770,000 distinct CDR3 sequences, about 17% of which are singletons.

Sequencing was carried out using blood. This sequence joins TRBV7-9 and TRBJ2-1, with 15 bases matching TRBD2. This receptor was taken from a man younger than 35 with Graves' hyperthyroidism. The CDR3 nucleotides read TGTGCCAGCAGCGCGGGACTAGCGGGAGGACGGACGCGGAATGAGCAGTTCTTC. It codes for CASSAGLAGGRTRNEQFF.